The clone carrying this TCR beta chain was seen only a few times. The sample comes from a study of blood T cell repertoires in COVID-19. Germline lookup yields CDR1 LNHDA and CDR2 SQIVND (reference sequence). The CDR3 has 15 residues. Trimming removed 2 bases from V and 0 bases from J, with 8 bases in between. Data came from immunoSEQ multiplex PCR; TCRdb stores just in-frame clones and leaves some out. The sample shows roughly 480,000 clones, 89% of them seen only once. Specimen: peripheral blood. The clonotype originates from a man younger than 35 with COVID-19, enrolled during active disease. The chain couples TRBV19 to TRBJ1-5; D not resolved. CDR3: CASSITGYSNQPQHF. The DNA for the CDR3 is TGTGCCAGTAGTATAACTGGTTATAGCAATCAGCCCCAGCATTTT.